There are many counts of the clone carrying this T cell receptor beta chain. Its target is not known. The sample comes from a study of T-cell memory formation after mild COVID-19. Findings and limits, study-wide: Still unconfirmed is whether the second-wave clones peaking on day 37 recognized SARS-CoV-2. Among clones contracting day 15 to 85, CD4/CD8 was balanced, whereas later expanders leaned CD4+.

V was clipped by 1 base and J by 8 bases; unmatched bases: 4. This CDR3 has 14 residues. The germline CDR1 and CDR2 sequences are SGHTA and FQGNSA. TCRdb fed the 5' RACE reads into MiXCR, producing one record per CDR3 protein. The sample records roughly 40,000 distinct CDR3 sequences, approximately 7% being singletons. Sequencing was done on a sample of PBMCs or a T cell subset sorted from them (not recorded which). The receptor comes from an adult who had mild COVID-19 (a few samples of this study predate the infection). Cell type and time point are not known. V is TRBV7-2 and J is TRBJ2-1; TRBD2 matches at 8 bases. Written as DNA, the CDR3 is TGTGCCAGCAGCTTAGGGACTAGCAAGGATGAGCAGTTCTTC. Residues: CASSLGTSKDEQFF.